These T cell receptor beta chains were read from a single sample in a study of glioma-infiltrating T cells after dendritic cell vaccination. Profiled with immunoSEQ multiplex PCR; TCRdb holds only in-frame clones, not every one. The sample has approximately 50,000 clones, more than 75% seen once. The specimen was blood, collected after dendritic cell vaccination. All receptors derive from a human donor with glioblastoma. The CDR3 runs from the conserved cysteine through the conserved F or W. D genes are given only for firm matches. Rows give clone size only sometimes, using once, few, many, or a class for an expanded clone.

length	size	V	D	J	CDR3	DNA
15	once	TRBV5-1	TRBD1	TRBJ1-2	CASSTHRGSLYGYTF	TGCGCCAGCAGCACGCACAGGGGTTCCCTCTATGGCTACACCTTC
14	NA	TRBV15	NA	TRBJ1-1	CATSRSRGDTEAFF	TGTGCCACCAGCAGATCACGGGGGGACACTGAAGCTTTCTTT
17	NA	TRBV7-6	TRBD1	TRBJ2-7	CASSRGQGAQPTYEQYF	TGTGCCAGCAGCAGGGGACAGGGGGCCCAACCGACCTACGAGCAGTACTTC
13	NA	TRBV6-5	NA	TRBJ2-7	CASSTTYSYEQYF	TGTGCCAGCAGTACAACATACTCCTACGAGCAGTACTTC
14	NA	TRBV7-9	TRBD2	TRBJ2-1	CASDGLAGGHEQFF	TGTGCCAGCGACGGACTAGCGGGGGGGCATGAGCAGTTCTTC
15	NA	TRBV7-8	TRBD2	TRBJ2-3	CASSLALAGADTQYF	TGTGCCAGCAGCTTAGCGCTAGCGGGGGCAGATACGCAGTATTTT
12	NA	TRBV29-1	TRBD1	TRBJ2-1	CSVTPGTGWEFF	TGCAGCGTGACCCCCGGGACAGGGTGGGAGTTCTTC
15	NA	TRBV4-1	TRBD1	TRBJ2-5	CASSRLDRDQETQYF	TGCGCCAGCAGCCGCCTGGACAGGGACCAAGAGACCCAGTACTTC
14	once	TRBV4-3	NA	TRBJ1-1	CASSQSFGGKEAFF	TGCGCCAGCAGCCAAAGTTTTGGGGGCAAAGAAGCTTTCTTT
15	NA	TRBV7-2	TRBD2	TRBJ2-3	CASSFSSGGTDTQYF	TGTGCCAGCAGCTTTTCTAGCGGGGGCACAGATACGCAGTATTTT
14	few	TRBV5-4	NA	TRBJ1-2	CASSLASTVYGYTF	TGTGCCAGCAGCTTGGCCTCGACAGTTTATGGCTACACCTTC
12	NA	TRBV30	TRBD1	TRBJ1-6	CAWETGGKSLHF	TGTGCCTGGGAGACAGGGGGAAAGTCCCTCCACTTT
16	NA	TRBV15	NA	TRBJ2-3	CATSSQESGSTDTQYF	TGTGCCACCAGCAGCCAGGAAAGCGGGTCCACAGATACGCAGTATTTT
13	NA	TRBV7-2	NA	TRBJ1-2	CASSLESVAGYTF	TGTGCCAGCAGCTTAGAGTCGGTAGCCGGCTACACCTTC
16	NA	TRBV10-2	NA	TRBJ2-7	CASSSQAYLISYEQYF	TGCGCCAGCAGCTCACAGGCCTACCTAATCTCCTACGAGCAGTACTTC
12	once	TRBV2	NA	TRBJ2-7	CASSVQGGEQYF	TGTGCCAGCAGTGTACAAGGGGGAGAGCAGTACTTC
14	NA	TRBV7-9	TRBD2	TRBJ2-1	CASTGAGMSSEQFF	TGTGCCAGCACAGGAGCGGGGATGAGTAGTGAGCAGTTCTTC